The clone carrying this TCR beta chain was counted between two and nine times. This sample was taken from a study of T-cell memory formation after mild COVID-19. V was cut by 2 bases and J by 4 bases, with 14 bases left in between. The CDR3 has 16 amino acids. From germline, CDR1 is LGHDT and CDR2 YNNKEL (reference sequence). 5'RACE primed at constant segments yielded TCR alpha and TCR beta cDNA libraries bearing sample barcodes and UMIs. TCRdb analysed the 5' RACE reads with MiXCR anew, one entry per CDR3 protein. The data hold about 440,000 distinct CDR3 sequences, with around 20% observed a single time.

The sample comprised PBMCs or a T cell subset sorted from them (not recorded which). The V and J genes are TRBV3-1 and TRBJ2-2, with D possibly being TRBD1 (5 bases). This clonotype was obtained from an adult woman who had mild COVID-19 (a few samples of this study predate the infection). Cell type and time point are not known. The chain's CDR3 is CASSQRQLRSTGELFF. The CDR3 DNA follows: TGTGCCAGCAGCCAAAGACAGTTAAGGAGCACCGGGGAGCTGTTTTTT.